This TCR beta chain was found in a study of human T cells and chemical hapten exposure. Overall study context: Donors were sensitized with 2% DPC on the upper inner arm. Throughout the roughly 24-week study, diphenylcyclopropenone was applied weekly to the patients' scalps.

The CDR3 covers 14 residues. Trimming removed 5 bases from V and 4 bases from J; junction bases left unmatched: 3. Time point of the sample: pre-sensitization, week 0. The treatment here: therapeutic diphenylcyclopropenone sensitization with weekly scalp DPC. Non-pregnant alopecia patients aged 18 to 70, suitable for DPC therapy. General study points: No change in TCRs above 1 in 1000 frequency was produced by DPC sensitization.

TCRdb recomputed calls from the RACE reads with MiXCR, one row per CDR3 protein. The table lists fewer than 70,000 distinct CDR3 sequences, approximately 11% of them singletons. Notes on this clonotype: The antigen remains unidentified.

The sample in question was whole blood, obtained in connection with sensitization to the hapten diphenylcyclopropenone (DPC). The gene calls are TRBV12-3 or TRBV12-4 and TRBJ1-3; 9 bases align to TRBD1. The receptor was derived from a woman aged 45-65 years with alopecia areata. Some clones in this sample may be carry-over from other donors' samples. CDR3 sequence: CASSEGQGGNTIYF. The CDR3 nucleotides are TGTGCCAGCAGTGAGGGACAGGGAGGAAACACCATATATTTT.